Each of the 32 T cell receptor beta chains below was sequenced from the same sample in a study of T-cell reconstitution after alpha-beta-depleted transplantation in children. Library preparation (for TCRbeta) was performed with unique molecular identifiers. A single record per CDR3 protein comes from TCRdb applying MiXCR to the PCR reads. The sample shows about 580,000 distinct CDR3 sequences, under 25% of them seen only once. The material sequenced was PBMCs, mostly from graft donor cells, taken 360 days after TCRalphabeta/CD19-depleted stem cell transplant. The receptors were sampled from a boy under two years old who had a stem cell transplant for acute myeloid leukemia, so the T cells may come from the graft donor.

This clonotype has a handful of counts. The chain links TRBV28 to TRBJ1-5; D perhaps matches TRBD1 (5 bases). The CDR3 is 13 amino acids. The V gene lost 7 bases and the J gene lost 2 bases, with 9 bases spanning the gap. From germline, CDR1 is MDHEN and CDR2 SYDVKM. This CDR3 reads CASIVQGNQPQHF. CDR3 in DNA: TGTGCCAGCATCGTACAGGGCAATCAGCCCCAGCATTTT.

The V call is TRBV12-3 or TRBV12-4, the J call TRBJ2-7; 7 bases agree with TRBD2. Trimming removed 7 bases from V and 6 bases from J; junction bases left unmatched: 12. The CDR3 loop spans 14 amino acids. As DNA, the CDR3 is TGTGCCAGCAACTGGGGGGGTTATGGGAGCGAGCAGTACTTC. Protein product: CASNWGGYGSEQYF.

This clonotype appeared many times. This chain connects TRBV12-3 or TRBV12-4 to TRBJ2-7; 14 bases agree with TRBD2. The ends lost 3 bases at V and 5 bases at J; junction bases unmatched: 3. The length of the CDR3 is 15 residues. The CDR3 reads CASSFRLAGGDEQYF. For the CDR3, the DNA is TGTGCCAGCAGTTTCCGACTAGCGGGGGGGGACGAGCAGTACTTC.

This chain uses TRBV4-3 with TRBJ2-2; the match to TRBD2 covers 12 bases. V lost 0 bases and J lost 4; bases outside the gene matches: 9. CDR1 is LGHNA and CDR2 is YSLEER in the germline V gene. This CDR3 comprises 19 residues. CDR3 in amino acids: CASSQDGPSGGASTGELFF. DNA for the CDR3: TGCGCCAGCAGCCAAGATGGGCCTAGCGGGGGGGCTAGCACCGGGGAGCTGTTTTTT.

The J gene is TRBJ1-2, the V gene TRBV20-1; the match to TRBD1 covers 7 bases. This CDR3 region has 15 residues. Germline CDR1 and CDR2: DFQATT and SNEGSKA (reference sequence). Trimming took 0 bases from V and 1 from J; bases not matched to a gene: 5. The CDR3 coding sequence is TGCAGTGCTAGAGATATCGGGACAGTTAACTATGGCTACACCTTC. It yields the protein CSARDIGTVNYGYTF.

The chain has TRBV25-1 and TRBJ2-3; 7 bases are shared with TRBD2. Germline lookup yields CDR1 MGHDK and CDR2 SYGVNS. The length of the CDR3 is 15 residues. The trim removed 5 bases at V and 6 bases at J, leaving 11 bases unmatched. CDR3 bases: TGTGCCAGCAGTCTAACTAGCGTCGCTGGGGATACGCAGTATTTT. It is translated as CASSLTSVAGDTQYF.

This clonotype was counted only a few times. The gene calls are TRBV6-1 and TRBJ2-3; 8 bases align to TRBD1. V lost 6 bases to trimming and J lost 2 bases; unmatched junction nucleotides: 7. This CDR3 comprises 15 residues. The germline gives CDR1 MNHNS, CDR2 SASEGT. The CDR3 region has the DNA TGTGCCAGCAGGGACAGGGAGAGGAACACAGATACGCAGTATTTT. This codes for CASRDRERNTDTQYF.

This clonotype was counted a few times. This chain uses TRBV7-8 with TRBJ2-7; possible D gene TRBD2, 6 bases. Looked up from germline, CDR1 is SGHVS and CDR2 is FQNEAQ. V was trimmed by 2 bases and J by 5 bases, leaving 16 bases between them. The CDR3 covers 15 residues. The CDR3 sequence: CASSLSTRGGNEQYV. The CDR3 nucleotides are TGTGCCAGCAGCTTATCTACGCGGGGAGGAAACGAGCAGTACGTC.

In this sample, this clonotype turned up many times. The chain carries TRBV19 and TRBJ1-5, with D unclear. The CDR3 covers 15 residues. Trimming took 2 bases from V and 5 from J, leaving 13 bases between them. Germline V gene lookup returns CDR1 LNHDA and CDR2 SQIVND (reference sequence). CDR3 nucleotide sequence: TGTGCCAGTAGTATATTGGCCGCCACGGATCAGCCCCAGCATTTT. This sequence encodes CASSILAATDQPQHF.

This clonotype was seen a handful of times. V gene TRBV10-3 combines with J gene TRBJ2-1; 11 bases are a match to TRBD2. This CDR3 has 15 amino acids. The ends lost 7 bases at V and 2 bases at J; junction bases unmatched: 4. The germline V gene has CDR1 ENHRY and CDR2 SYGVKD. CDR3 coding DNA: TGTGCCATCAAACCTAGCGGGGGGACCTACAATGAGCAGTTCTTC. This gives the protein CAIKPSGGTYNEQFF.

This clonotype was counted ten times or more. This chain uses TRBV7-6 with TRBJ2-1; unclear D gene. In germline, CDR1 is SGHVS, CDR2 FNYEAQ. The CDR3 consists of 16 residues. V lost 2 bases and J 0 bases, leaving 11 bases between the germline ends. Written as DNA, the CDR3 is TGTGCCAGCAGCTTATATCCCAGGCGCTCCTACAATGAGCAGTTCTTC. Amino acids: CASSLYPRRSYNEQFF. Using reference TRBV7-6 and TRBJ2-1 for the parts outside the CDR3, the full variable domain is GAGVSQSPRYKVTKRGQDVALRCDPISGHVSLYWYRQALGQGPEFLTYFNYEAQQDKSGLPNDRFSAERPEGSISTLTIQRTEQRDSAMYRCASSLYPRRSYNEQFFGPGTRLTVL.

This chain links TRBV10-3 with TRBJ2-5; 7 positions match TRBD1. CDR3 size: 13 residues. Germline assignment: CDR1 ENHRY and CDR2 SYGVKD. V lost 3 bases, J lost 6 bases, and 4 bases stayed unmatched. CDR3 nucleotides: TGTGCCATCAGTGATGGGACAGAGAAGACCCAGTACTTC. Its protein is CAISDGTEKTQYF.

V gene TRBV24-1 combines with J gene TRBJ2-3, with a possible D match to TRBD1 (6 bases). The DNA end is more similar to TRBJ1-5, so the J call may be wrong. CDR3 length equals 16 residues. CDR1 and CDR2 (germline): KGHDR, SFDVKD. The DNA of the CDR3 is TGTGCCACCAGTGATTTGAGTCGGCAGGGGACTTATACGCAGCATTTT. It codes for CATSDLSRQGTYTQHF.

The CDR3 loop reads CSARVPQYSYNEQFF. The CDR3 DNA reads as TGCAGTGCTAGAGTCCCACAATACTCCTACAATGAGCAGTTCTTC. The chain carries TRBV20-1 and TRBJ2-1; unclear D gene. The CDR3 sequence is 15 residues long. V was trimmed by 1 base and J by 0 bases, leaving 10 bases between them. The germline V gene has CDR1 DFQATT and CDR2 SNEGSKA (reference sequence).

The V gene is TRBV20-1, the J gene TRBJ2-3, with TRBD1 as a possible D gene (6 bases). Trimming removed 3 bases at V and 3 bases at J, with 16 bases between. This CDR3 contains 15 residues. Germline CDR1 reads DFQATT; CDR2 reads SNEGSKA (reference sequence). CDR3 residues: CSASSTGTLTDTQYF. CDR3 in DNA: TGCAGTGCTAGCTCCACAGGGACACTGACAGATACGCAGTATTTT.

In its sample, this clonotype was seen a few times. The rearrangement links TRBV6-5 to TRBJ1-5; unclear D gene. CDR1 and CDR2 (germline): MNHEY, SVGAGI. The CDR3 has 14 amino acids. The V end was cut by 4 bases, the J end by 3 bases, with 10 bases between. CDR3 in DNA: TGTGCCAGCAGTTTATCGTCGCCCAATCAGCCCCAGCATTTT. It yields the protein CASSLSSPNQPQHF.

This clonotype was counted at least ten times. V gene TRBV7-9 combines with J gene TRBJ2-2; perhaps TRBD1 as D (5 bases). The CDR3 is 15 amino acids. CDR1 is SEHNR, CDR2 FQNEAQ, per germline (reference sequence). V lost 5 bases to trimming and J lost 4 bases, with 14 bases between them. Here the CDR3 reads CASSPQGFFTGELFF. The CDR3, as DNA: TGTGCCAGCAGCCCTCAGGGCTTCTTCACCGGGGAGCTGTTTTTT.

V usage is TRBV7-9 and J usage is TRBJ2-1; weak D call: TRBD2 (6 bases). CDR1 and CDR2 from the germline V gene are SEHNR and FQNEAQ (reference sequence). V was pared by 4 bases and J by 9 bases, with 13 bases between. The CDR3 totals 13 residues. The CDR3, as DNA: TGTGCCAGCAGCTCCCTCCCCGGGGGTGAGCAGTTCTTC. Its translation is CASSSLPGGEQFF.

This clonotype was found many times. The V gene is TRBV4-3, the J gene TRBJ2-7; D perhaps matches TRBD1 (6 bases). The CDR3 contains 15 residues. From germline, CDR1 is LGHNA and CDR2 YSLEER. The V end lost 1 base, the J end lost 2 bases, and 12 bases lay between the germline ends. The CDR3 sequence is CASSQGLDSTYEQYF. CDR3 nucleotides: TGCGCCAGCAGCCAAGGCCTGGACAGTACCTACGAGCAGTACTTC.

This clonotype appeared many times. The chain carries TRBV5-5 and TRBJ2-1, with D perhaps being TRBD1 or TRBD2 (5 bases each). CDR3 length: 13 amino acids. CDR1 SGHKS and CDR2 YYEKEE come from the germline V gene (reference sequence). The V end lost 3 bases, the J end lost 6 bases, and 10 bases lay between the germline ends. CDR3 in DNA: TGTGCCAGCAGCTGGGGGTCCATCAATGAGCAGTTCTTC. Encoded protein: CASSWGSINEQFF.

The chain couples TRBV7-9 to TRBJ1-1; 10 bases are shared with TRBD1. Germline V gene lookup returns CDR1 SEHNR and CDR2 FQNEAQ (reference sequence). J lost 3 bases, V lost 5 bases, and 12 bases had no gene match. The CDR3 has 17 residues. CDR3 bases: TGTGCCAGCAGCCCGCGGACAGGGGGTTATGACGACACTGAAGCTTTCTTT. Encoded protein: CASSPRTGGYDDTEAFF.

This clonotype was seen only a few times. The chain links TRBV4-3 to TRBJ1-1; D possibly corresponds to TRBD1 (6 bases). There are 16 residues in the CDR3. The V gene's germline CDR1 is LGHNA and CDR2 YSLEER. V lost 1 base, J lost 1 base, and 13 bases lay in between. The DNA of the CDR3 is TGCGCCAGCAGCCAAGGAGTCCCGGACAGGAACACTGAAGCTTTCTTT. Translating gives CASSQGVPDRNTEAFF.

This clonotype has a count of ten or more. The chain joins TRBV18 to TRBJ1-2; D is undetermined. The CDR3 is 14 amino acids. V lost 2 bases to trimming and J lost 4 bases, with 11 bases between them. Per the germline V gene, CDR1 is KGHSH and CDR2 is LQKENI. The DNA of the CDR3 is TGTGCCAGCTCACCAGGGCTTCGGACCTATGGCTACACCTTC. Translating gives CASSPGLRTYGYTF.

This clonotype was seen more than once but under ten times. The CDR3 loop is CASSLAGRRGTQYF. DNA for the CDR3: TGTGCCAGCAGCTTAGCGGGACGGCGGGGGACCCAGTACTTC. J is TRBJ2-5 and V is TRBV7-2; maybe TRBD2 (6 bases). The CDR3 is 14 residues long. V lost 0 bases and J lost 7, with 12 bases in between. CDR1 SGHTA and CDR2 FQGNSA come from the germline V gene.

This clonotype was counted ten times or more. V gene TRBV12-3 or TRBV12-4 combines with J gene TRBJ2-1, with no clear D. There are 15 residues in the CDR3. The V gene lost 1 base and the J gene lost 6 bases, with 13 bases spanning the gap. The CDR3: CASSLGVGRINEQFF. CDR3 coding DNA: TGTGCCAGCAGTTTAGGGGTAGGTAGGATCAATGAGCAGTTCTTC.

V and J are TRBV12-3 or TRBV12-4 and TRBJ1-5, with a possible D match to TRBD1 (6 bases). The CDR3 has 15 amino acids. Trimming stripped 5 bases from V and 0 bases from J, with 11 bases between. The CDR3 sequence: CASSGQLNSNQPQHF. The CDR3 DNA is TGTGCCAGCAGTGGACAGCTAAATAGCAATCAGCCCCAGCATTTT.

The V gene is TRBV28, the J gene TRBJ1-2; D remains unclear. Germline CDR1 is MDHEN and CDR2 is SYDVKM. The ends were cut back, 6 bases at V and 6 bases at J, with 26 bases in the middle. The CDR3 has 17 amino acids. CDR3 residues: CASSYLAPGQDGDGYTF. CDR3 bases: TGTGCCAGCAGCTATTTGGCCCCCGGCCAGGATGGGGATGGCTACACCTTC.

This clonotype was counted only a few times. The chain is built from TRBV12-3 or TRBV12-4 and TRBJ1-1; unclear D gene. This CDR3 has 15 residues. The germline V and J ends were trimmed by 3 bases and 3 bases, with 14 bases remaining between them. The CDR3 nucleotides are TGTGCCAGCAGTTTCGGTGGGCCAGGAGACACTGAAGCTTTCTTT. Protein: CASSFGGPGDTEAFF.

The table lists this clonotype with many counts. V and J are TRBV2 and TRBJ2-3; maybe TRBD2 (7 bases). CDR1 and CDR2 from the germline V gene are SNHLY and FYNNEI. Trimming removed 3 bases at V and 6 bases at J, with 25 bases between. The CDR3 contains 18 residues. CDR3 residues: CASSDSGNPGGHSDTQYF. The DNA for the CDR3 is TGTGCCAGCAGTGACAGTGGGAATCCGGGGGGCCATTCTGATACGCAGTATTTT.

The chain uses TRBV20-1 and TRBJ1-1; TRBD1 might be the D (5 bases). The CDR3 is 17 residues long. V was trimmed by 0 bases and J by 1 base, leaving 18 bases between them. Germline V gene lookup returns CDR1 DFQATT and CDR2 SNEGSKA (reference sequence). This CDR3 is CSARDRRNGTSNTEAFF. In DNA, the CDR3 is TGCAGTGCTAGAGATAGGAGAAACGGGACCTCGAACACTGAAGCTTTCTTT.

This clonotype showed up many times. This chain joins TRBV25-1 and TRBJ2-5, with 9 bases that match TRBD1. Germline assignment: CDR1 MGHDK and CDR2 SYGVNS. V shed 6 bases, J shed 5 bases, and the junction held 13 bases outside the gene matches. This CDR3 has 16 residues. The CDR3 is CASRDNRGRRPETQYF. The CDR3 DNA is TGTGCCAGCAGGGATAACAGGGGGCGCCGTCCGGAGACCCAGTACTTC.

This rearrangement joins TRBV12-3 or TRBV12-4 to TRBJ1-1; 7 bases align to TRBD1. This CDR3 contains 13 residues. The V segment lost 2 bases and the J segment 4 bases; nucleotides outside the gene matches: 1. CDR3 sequence: CASSLRDSTEAFF. The CDR3 coding sequence is TGTGCCAGCAGTTTAAGGGACAGCACTGAAGCTTTCTTT.